This is a list of T cell receptor beta chains from one sample in a study of cytomegalovirus exposure and HLA in healthy donors. Profiled with immunoSEQ multiplex PCR; TCRdb holds only in-frame clones, not every one. In all, the sample yields approximately 120,000 clones. The sequenced sample was PBMCs. The receptors here all came from a middle-aged man in good health and CMV-seronegative. The CDR3 runs from the conserved cysteine through the conserved F or W. D genes are given only for firm matches.

>TRBD2|TRBV5-1|TRBJ2-3
TGCGCCAGCAGCTTGGGCGGGACTAGCGTCTCAGATACGCAGTATTTT
CASSLGGTSVSDTQYF
>-|TRBV18|TRBJ1-2
TGTGCCAGCTCCAGCTCAACAGGAACTTATGGCTACACCTTC
CASSSSTGTYGYTF
>-|TRBV5-6|TRBJ2-7
TGTGCCAGCAGCTTGTTTACCCCCGACAGAGGTTCCTACGAGCAGTACTTC
CASSLFTPDRGSYEQYF
>-|TRBV15|TRBJ1-1
TGTGCCACCACCTTTGGGGGGGGTGGAACTGAAGCTTTCTTT
CATTFGGGGTEAFF
>TRBD1|TRBV28|TRBJ1-2
TGTGCCAGCAGCCTACGAGGGGACAGCTCCTATGGCTACACCTTC
CASSLRGDSSYGYTF
>TRBD1|TRBV28|TRBJ2-7
TGTGCCAGCAATCCCCCGGGACAGCCGTACGAGCAGTACTTC
CASNPPGQPYEQYF
>-|TRBV5-1|TRBJ2-7
TGCGCCAGCAGCTTGTCGGCAGGGGAAGCCTACGAGCAGTACTTC
CASSLSAGEAYEQYF
>TRBD1|TRBV5-5|TRBJ1-4
TGTGCCAGCAGCTTGGAAGGGGGCGGTAATGAAAAACTGTTTTTT
CASSLEGGGNEKLFF
>-|TRBV7-9|TRBJ2-1
TGTGCCAGCAGCCGCCGACTAGAGGGGAATGAGCAGTTCTTC
CASSRRLEGNEQFF
>TRBD2|TRBV7-9|TRBJ2-7
TGTGCCAGCAGCTCTAGCGGGACGTACGAGCAGTACTTC
CASSSSGTYEQYF
>TRBD1|TRBV5-1|TRBJ1-1
TGCGCCAGCAGCTTGGCGACAGGGGTGAACACTGAAGCTTTCTTT
CASSLATGVNTEAFF
>-|TRBV6-6|TRBJ1-5
TGTGCCAGCAGTCTCCGGGAGGTCAGGTATCAGCCCCAGCATTTT
CASSLREVRYQPQHF
>TRBD2|TRBV11-2|TRBJ2-1
TGTGCCAGCAGCTTAGTCGCAGCGGGAGACCACAATGAGCAGTTCTTC
CASSLVAAGDHNEQFF
>-|TRBV18|TRBJ1-3
TGTGCCAGCTCACACACCACAGGGAACGGAAACACCATATATTTT
CASSHTTGNGNTIYF
>TRBD1|TRBV5-1|TRBJ2-7
TGCGCCAGCAGTTATTGGACAGGGGGCGACGAGCAGTACTTC
CASSYWTGGDEQYF
>TRBD2|TRBV10-3|TRBJ2-7
TGTGCCATCGCGGCTAGCGGGCTCTACGAGCAGTACTTC
CAIAASGLYEQYF
>TRBD2|TRBV9|TRBJ2-3
TGTGCCAGCAGCGTAGGACTAGCGGGACTCAGCACAGATACGCAGTATTTT
CASSVGLAGLSTDTQYF
>TRBD2|TRBV6-4|TRBJ2-1
TGTGCCAGCAGTAGACTAGCGGGTAGCTCCTACAATGAGCAGTTCTTC
CASSRLAGSSYNEQFF
>-|TRBV21-1|TRBJ2-7
TGTGCCAGCAGCAAAAGGGGATGGGGAAAAAGCTCCTACGAGCAGTACTTC
CASSKRGWGKSSYEQYF
>TRBD2|TRBV7-2|TRBJ2-3
TGTGCCAGCACCCTTCTAGCGGGAGATACGCAGTATTTT
CASTLLAGDTQYF
>TRBD1|TRBV6-1|TRBJ1-5
TGTGCCAGCAGTGAACGAGGGGGCGACTGGGCTCAGCCCCAGCATTTT
CASSERGGDWAQPQHF
>TRBD1|TRBV30|TRBJ2-7
TGTGCCTGGAGTAGACAGGGGCCCTACGAGCAGTACTTC
CAWSRQGPYEQYF
>TRBD2|TRBV6-5|TRBJ2-5
TGTGCCAGCAGTTCCCTCCGACTAGCGGCCCAAGAGACCCAGTACTTC
CASSSLRLAAQETQYF
>-|TRBV4-3|TRBJ1-2
TGCGCCAGCAGCCAAGTACTAAATCCCTCCCATGGCTACACCTTC
CASSQVLNPSHGYTF
>-|TRBV2|TRBJ1-5
TGTGCCAGCAGTGAATCTCGGGGGGGAAGGCAGCCCCAGCATTTT
CASSESRGGRQPQHF
>-|TRBV11-3|TRBJ2-7
TGTGCCAGCAGCTTAGTCTTGGCAGGGTCCTACGAGCAGTACTTC
CASSLVLAGSYEQYF
>-|TRBV19|TRBJ2-3
TGTGCCAGTAGTACTAGCGGCACAGATACGCAGTATTTT
CASSTSGTDTQYF
>-|TRBV7-8|TRBJ1-1
TGTGCCAGCAGCTTTCCCAGCGCGAACACTGAAGCTTTCTTT
CASSFPSANTEAFF
>TRBD2|TRBV5-1|TRBJ2-1
TGCGCCAGCAGCTTGGGAGGGACTAGCGGGAGTCTTGAGCAGTTCTTC
CASSLGGTSGSLEQFF
>-|TRBV5-5|TRBJ2-3
TGTGCCAGCAGCTTGGTGGTCTCGGGAACGGCCGTGGATACGCAGTATTTT
CASSLVVSGTAVDTQYF
>TRBD1|TRBV7-6|TRBJ1-1
TGTGCCAGCAGCTCGGACAGGGAGTTCTCTGAAGCTTTCTTT
CASSSDREFSEAFF
>-|TRBV25-1|TRBJ1-1
TGTGCCAGCAGTGAAGGATATAGGGAGGGAGCTTTCTTT
CASSEGYREGAFF
>TRBD1|TRBV10-2|TRBJ1-2
TGCGCCAGCAGTCCGTCGGACAGGGCCGATGGCTACACCTTC
CASSPSDRADGYTF
>-|TRBV7-2|TRBJ2-1
TGTGCCAGCAGCTACGATAGCGGCTCCTACAATGAGCAGTTCTTC
CASSYDSGSYNEQFF
>TRBD1|TRBV2|TRBJ1-1
TGTGCCAGCAGGTACGGACAGGATAGGACTGAAGCTTTCTTT
CASRYGQDRTEAFF
>TRBD1|TRBV5-1|TRBJ2-7
TGCGCCAGCAGGGGACAGGGGTTAGGAACCTACGAGCAGTACTTC
CASRGQGLGTYEQYF
>-|TRBV5-4|TRBJ2-5
TGTGCCAGCAGCGGCCCCTCGTCGGAGACCCAGTACTTC
CASSGPSSETQYF
>-|TRBV6-5|TRBJ2-7
TGTGCCAGCAGTTACCTAGCTGGCTCCTACGAGCAGTACTTC
CASSYLAGSYEQYF
>-|TRBV9|TRBJ1-4
TGTGCCAGCAGCGCCCCGGGACACCTTGCAACTAATGAAAAACTGTTTTTT
CASSAPGHLATNEKLFF
>-|TRBV5-4|TRBJ1-1
TGTGCCAGCAGCTTGGTAGGGGCCGTCAGTGGAGCTTTCTTT
CASSLVGAVSGAFF
>-|TRBV5-1|TRBJ2-6
TGCGCCAGCAGCCAAGGGGGGGCTGGGGCCAACGTCCTGACTTTC
CASSQGGAGANVLTF
>TRBD1|TRBV11-2|TRBJ1-1
TGTGCCAGCAGCTCGGACAGGCGCACTGAAGCCTTCTTT
CASSSDRRTEAFF
>TRBD1|TRBV4-3|TRBJ1-2
TGCGCCAGCAGCCCTGCCGGGACAGGGTATGGCTACACCTTC
CASSPAGTGYGYTF
>TRBD2|TRBV5-4|TRBJ2-1
TGTGCCAGCCCCGGGACTAGCGGGCCAAGCTCCTACAATGAGCAGTTCTTC
CASPGTSGPSSYNEQFF
>TRBD1|TRBV5-4|TRBJ2-3
TGTGCCAGCAGCCTCCCCCCTACAGGGGCTACAGATACGCAGTATTTT
CASSLPPTGATDTQYF
>-|TRBV18|TRBJ2-7
TGTGCCAGCTCACCACCACTTTTAGCGGCGCCCTACGAGCAGTACTTC
CASSPPLLAAPYEQYF
>TRBD1|TRBV7-8|TRBJ1-2
TGTGCCAGCAGCCGAGTCGGGACAGACTATGGCTACACCTTC
CASSRVGTDYGYTF
>-|TRBV11-2|TRBJ2-7
TGTGCCAGCAGTCTCTCTGGACTACCCTACTCCTACGAGCAGTACTTC
CASSLSGLPYSYEQYF
>-|TRBV11-2|TRBJ2-5
TGTGCCAGCAGCTTAAATGCCGGAGGGGAGACCCAGTACTTC
CASSLNAGGETQYF
>-|TRBV4-3|TRBJ2-2
TGCGCCAGCAGCCAAGATCGGGGGTCCGGGGAGCTGTTTTTT
CASSQDRGSGELFF
>TRBD1|TRBV28|TRBJ1-2
TGTGCCAGCAGTGGGACAGGGGGAAACTATGGCTACACCTTC
CASSGTGGNYGYTF
>-|TRBV11-1|TRBJ2-5
TGTGCCAGCAGCTTCGGTTCAGGACAAGAGACCCAGTACTTC
CASSFGSGQETQYF
>-|TRBV30|TRBJ2-1
TGTGCCTGGGTCTCGCGCGGGCTAGCGATCCCTCGGGGCAATGAGCAGTTCTTC
CAWVSRGLAIPRGNEQFF
>-|TRBV5-1|TRBJ2-2
TGCGCCAGCAGCCTCTCCACAGGGCTACCCGCAGGGGAGCTGTTTTTT
CASSLSTGLPAGELFF
>TRBD2|TRBV28|TRBJ2-7
TGTGCCAGCAGATCTAATGCGGGACTAAAGTACTTC
CASRSNAGLKYF
>-|TRBV6-6|TRBJ2-1
TGTGCCAGCAGTTGGCAGGGCAATTACAATGAGCAGTTCTTC
CASSWQGNYNEQFF
>TRBD2|TRBV5-5|TRBJ2-1
TGTGCCAGCAGCTTGGCCCCTAGCGGGGTCACTGAGCAGTTCTTC
CASSLAPSGVTEQFF
>TRBD2|TRBV7-3|TRBJ2-2
TGTGCCAGCAGAGGACTAGCGAACACCGGGGAGCTGTCTTTT
CASRGLANTGELSF
>-|TRBV11-3|TRBJ2-7
TGTGCCAGCAGCAGGACAGAAAGCACCTACGAGCAGTACTTC
CASSRTESTYEQYF